This T cell receptor beta chain was sequenced in a study of blood T cell repertoires in COVID-19. Overall study: The United States, Italy and Spain supplied acute and convalescent COVID-19 samples. T cells, B-cell-depleted T cells, or PBMCs provided the cDNA or gDNA that served as material.

In the original processing: Using reference gene primer amplification, nucleated cell counts were estimated. Only in-frame clones appear in the TCRdb table, and some are missing; sequencing was by immunoSEQ multiplex PCR. V, J and clone size are those of that table, while D and trimming were read from the DNA. Among about 76,000 clones listed, around 85% were seen once. Material for sequencing was peripheral blood. This receptor was taken from a man in his thirties or forties with acute or convalescent COVID-19.

The CDR3 protein is CATSGRRGLAGVKETQYF. CDR3 nucleotides: TGTGCCACCAGCGGAAGAAGGGGGCTAGCTGGAGTTAAAGAGACCCAGTACTTC. The chain links TRBV15 to TRBJ2-5, with 7 bases fitting TRBD1. J lost 3 bases, V lost 5 bases, and 18 bases had no gene match. Germline lookup yields CDR1 LNHNV and CDR2 YYDKDF (reference sequence). The CDR3 totals 18 residues.